A selection of T cell receptor beta chains follows, all from one sample in a study of cytomegalovirus exposure and HLA in healthy donors. The repertoire was sequenced with immunoSEQ multiplex PCR; TCRdb's copy has only in-frame clones and lacks some. The table has about 110,000 clones, about two thirds seen once; the top ten hold 0.79%. Sample: PBMCs. These receptors were obtained from a boy younger than 18 in good health and CMV-seronegative. CDR3s include the opening cysteine and the closing phenylalanine or tryptophan. The D gene is left open where the match is weak. Size values are once, few and many counts, or a class for expanded clones, and some rows have none.

TRBV2	.	TRBJ2-7	.	CASSAPVRSYEQYF	TGTGCCAGCAGTGCCCCGGTCCGTTCCTACGAGCAGTACTTC
TRBV28	.	TRBJ1-1	.	CASRLGHSNTEAFF	TGTGCCAGCAGATTGGGACACTCGAACACTGAAGCTTTCTTT
TRBV21-1	.	TRBJ2-3	.	CASSSGGISTDTQYF	TGTGCCAGCAGCAGTGGCGGGATTAGCACAGATACGCAGTATTTT
TRBV28	TRBD1	TRBJ2-7	.	CASTGQQYEQYF	TGTGCCAGCACGGGACAGCAATACGAGCAGTACTTC
TRBV2	.	TRBJ2-6	few	CAGGGGSGANVLTF	TGTGCCGGGGGCGGTGGGTCTGGGGCCAACGTCCTGACTTTC
TRBV6-5	TRBD1	TRBJ2-1	once	CASTAYGQGARWQFF	TGTGCCAGCACCGCCTATGGACAGGGAGCAAGATGGCAGTTCTTC
TRBV23-1	.	TRBJ1-3	.	CASSPPFSGNTIYF	TGCGCCAGCAGTCCCCCCTTCTCTGGAAACACCATATATTTT
TRBV5-4	.	TRBJ1-1	once	CASSLRSQDSFF	TGTGCCAGCAGCTTGAGATCACAAGACAGTTTCTTT
TRBV5-1	.	TRBJ1-1	few	CASSLKTAETEAFF	TGCGCCAGCAGCTTGAAGACAGCCGAAACTGAAGCTTTCTTT
TRBV7-3	.	TRBJ2-5	.	CASSFGREETQYF	TGTGCCAGCAGCTTCGGCAGGGAAGAGACCCAGTACTTC
TRBV5-6	.	TRBJ2-3	.	CASSLRVLSLTDTQYF	TGTGCCAGCAGCCTCCGGGTCCTTTCTCTCACAGATACGCAGTATTTT
TRBV2	.	TRBJ2-6	.	CASSADSTGANVLTF	TGTGCCAGCAGCGCAGACAGTACTGGGGCCAACGTCCTGACTTTC
TRBV7-9	.	TRBJ1-5	.	CASSSKSGLQPQHF	TGTGCCAGCAGCTCTAAGAGCGGTTTGCAGCCCCAGCATTTT
TRBV2	.	TRBJ2-7	.	CASSAGEAYEQYF	TGTGCCAGCAGTGCGGGAGAAGCCTACGAGCAGTACTTC
TRBV5-1	TRBD1	TRBJ1-1	.	CASSRDSQNTEAFF	TGCGCCAGCAGCAGGGACAGCCAGAACACTGAAGCTTTCTTT